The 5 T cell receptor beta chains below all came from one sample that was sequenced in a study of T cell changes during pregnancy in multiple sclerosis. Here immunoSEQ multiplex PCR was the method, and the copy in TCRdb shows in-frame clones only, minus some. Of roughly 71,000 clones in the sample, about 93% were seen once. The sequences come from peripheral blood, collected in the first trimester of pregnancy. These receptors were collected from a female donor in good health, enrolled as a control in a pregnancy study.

The CDR3 DNA sequence: TGTGCCAGCAGTTACCTCGGGGGTCTAGAAGCTTTCTTT. This translates into CASSYLGGLEAFF. This chain links TRBV6-5 with TRBJ1-1; tentative D call: TRBD1 (5 bases). Germline CDR1 MNHEY, CDR2 SVGAGI. V lost 2 bases, J lost 8 bases, and 12 bases lay in between. This CDR3 spans 13 amino acids.

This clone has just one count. CDR3 sequence (DNA): TGCGCCAGCAGCCGAAAATCTAGCGGGAGCATCGATGAGCAGTTCTTC. Amino acid sequence: CASSRKSSGSIDEQFF. V gene TRBV5-1 combines with J gene TRBJ2-1, with 10 positions matching TRBD2. Trimming took 4 bases from V and 8 from J; bases not matched to a gene: 12. Germline CDR1 SGHRS, CDR2 YFSETQ. This CDR3 region has 16 residues. Together with reference TRBV5-1 and TRBJ2-1, the CDR3 gives the full variable domain: KAGVTQTPRYLIKTRGQQVTLSCSPISGHRSVSWYQQTPGQGLQFLFEYFSETQRNKGNFPGRFSGRQFSNSRSEMNVSTLELGDSALYLCASSRKSSGSIDEQFFGPGTRLTVL.

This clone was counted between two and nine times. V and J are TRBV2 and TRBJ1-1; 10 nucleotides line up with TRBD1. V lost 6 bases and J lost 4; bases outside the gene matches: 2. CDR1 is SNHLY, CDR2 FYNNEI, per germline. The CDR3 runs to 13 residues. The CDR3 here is CASRRTGGTEAFF. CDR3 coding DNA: TGTGCCAGCAGGAGGACAGGGGGCACTGAAGCTTTCTTT.

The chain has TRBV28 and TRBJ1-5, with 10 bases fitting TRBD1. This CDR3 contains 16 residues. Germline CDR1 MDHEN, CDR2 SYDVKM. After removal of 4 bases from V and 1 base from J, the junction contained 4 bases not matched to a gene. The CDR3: CASSSPDRGSNQPQHF. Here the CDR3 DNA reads TGTGCCAGCAGTTCCCCGGACAGGGGGAGCAATCAGCCCCAGCATTTT.

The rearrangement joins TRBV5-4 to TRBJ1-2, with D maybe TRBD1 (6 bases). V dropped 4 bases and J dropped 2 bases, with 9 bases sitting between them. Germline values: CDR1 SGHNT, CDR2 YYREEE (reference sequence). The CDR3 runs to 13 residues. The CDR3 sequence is CASSPDRNYGYTF. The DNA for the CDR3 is TGTGCCAGCAGCCCCGACAGGAACTATGGCTACACCTTC. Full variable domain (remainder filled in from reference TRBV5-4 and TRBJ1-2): ETGVTQSPTHLIKTRGQQVTLRCSSQSGHNTVSWYQQALGQGPQFIFQYYREEENGRGNFPPRFSGLQFPNYSSELNVNALELDDSALYLCASSPDRNYGYTFGSGTRLTVV.